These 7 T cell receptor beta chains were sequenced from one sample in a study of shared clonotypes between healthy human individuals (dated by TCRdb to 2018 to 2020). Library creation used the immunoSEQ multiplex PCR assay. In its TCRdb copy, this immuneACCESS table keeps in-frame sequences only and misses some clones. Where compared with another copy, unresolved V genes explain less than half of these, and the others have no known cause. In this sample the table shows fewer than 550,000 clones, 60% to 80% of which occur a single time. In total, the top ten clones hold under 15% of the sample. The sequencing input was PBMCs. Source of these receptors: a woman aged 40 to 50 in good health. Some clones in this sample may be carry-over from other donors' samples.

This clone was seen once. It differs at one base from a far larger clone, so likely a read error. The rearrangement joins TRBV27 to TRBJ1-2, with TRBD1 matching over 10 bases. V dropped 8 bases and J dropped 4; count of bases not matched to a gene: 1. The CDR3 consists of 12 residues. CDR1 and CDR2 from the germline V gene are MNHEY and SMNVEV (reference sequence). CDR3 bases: TGTGCCAGCCGGACAGGGGGCTATGGCTACACCTTC. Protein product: CASRTGGYGYTF.

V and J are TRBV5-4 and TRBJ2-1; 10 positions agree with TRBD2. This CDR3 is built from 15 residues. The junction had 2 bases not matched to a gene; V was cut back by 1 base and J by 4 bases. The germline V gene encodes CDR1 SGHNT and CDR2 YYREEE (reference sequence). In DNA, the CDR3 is TGTGCCAGCAGCTTGTCTAGCGGGAGTTACAATGAGCAGTTCTTC. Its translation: CASSLSSGSYNEQFF.

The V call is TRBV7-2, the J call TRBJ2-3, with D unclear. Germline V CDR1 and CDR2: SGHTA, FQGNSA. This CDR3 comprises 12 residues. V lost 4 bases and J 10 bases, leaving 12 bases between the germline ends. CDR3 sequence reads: CASSSAWSAQYF. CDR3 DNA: TGTGCCAGCAGCTCAGCTTGGTCGGCGCAGTATTTT.

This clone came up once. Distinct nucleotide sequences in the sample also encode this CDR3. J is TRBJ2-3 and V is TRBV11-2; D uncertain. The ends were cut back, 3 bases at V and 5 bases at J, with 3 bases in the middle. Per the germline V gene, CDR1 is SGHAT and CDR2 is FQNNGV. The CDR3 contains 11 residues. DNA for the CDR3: TGTGCCAGCAGCTTCGGAGATACGCAGTATTTT. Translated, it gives CASSFGDTQYF.

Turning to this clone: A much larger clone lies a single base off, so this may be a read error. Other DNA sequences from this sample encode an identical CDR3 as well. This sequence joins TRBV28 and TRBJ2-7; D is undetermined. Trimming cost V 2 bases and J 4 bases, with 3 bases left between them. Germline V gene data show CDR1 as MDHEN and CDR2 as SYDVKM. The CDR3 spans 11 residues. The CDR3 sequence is CASSLTYEQYF. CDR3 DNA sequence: TGTGCCAGCAGTTTAACTTACGAGCAGTACTTC.

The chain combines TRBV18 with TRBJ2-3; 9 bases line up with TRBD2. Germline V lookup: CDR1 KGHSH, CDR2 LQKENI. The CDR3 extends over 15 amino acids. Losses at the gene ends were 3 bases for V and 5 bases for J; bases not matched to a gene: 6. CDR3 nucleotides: TGTGCCAGCTCACCCAAAGCGGGAGGTCAAGATACGCAGTATTTT. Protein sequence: CASSPKAGGQDTQYF.

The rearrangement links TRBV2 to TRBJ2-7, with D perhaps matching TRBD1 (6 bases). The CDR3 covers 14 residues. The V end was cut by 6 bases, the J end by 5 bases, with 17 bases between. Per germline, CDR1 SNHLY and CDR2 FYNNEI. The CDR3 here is CASREQGNWDEQYF. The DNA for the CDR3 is TGTGCCAGCAGAGAACAGGGTAACTGGGACGAGCAGTACTTC.